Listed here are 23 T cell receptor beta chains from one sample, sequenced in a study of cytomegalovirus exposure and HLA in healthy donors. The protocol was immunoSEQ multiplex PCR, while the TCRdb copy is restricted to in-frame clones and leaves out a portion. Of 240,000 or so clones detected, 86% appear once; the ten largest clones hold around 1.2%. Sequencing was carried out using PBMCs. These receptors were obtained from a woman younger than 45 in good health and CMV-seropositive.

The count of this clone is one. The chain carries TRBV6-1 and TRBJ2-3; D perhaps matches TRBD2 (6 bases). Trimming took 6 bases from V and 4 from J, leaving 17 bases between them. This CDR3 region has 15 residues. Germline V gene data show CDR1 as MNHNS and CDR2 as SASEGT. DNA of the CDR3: TGTGCCAGCAGGTTAGCGGCAGGTGGGTCAGATACGCAGTATTTT. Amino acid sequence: CASRLAAGGSDTQYF.

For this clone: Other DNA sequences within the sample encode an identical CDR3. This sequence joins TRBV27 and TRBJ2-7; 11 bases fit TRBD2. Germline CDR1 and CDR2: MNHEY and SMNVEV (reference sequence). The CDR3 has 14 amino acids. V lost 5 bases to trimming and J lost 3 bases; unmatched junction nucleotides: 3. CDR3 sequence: CASSPGTSGYEQYF. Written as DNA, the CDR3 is TGTGCCAGCAGTCCCGGGACTAGCGGCTACGAGCAGTACTTC.

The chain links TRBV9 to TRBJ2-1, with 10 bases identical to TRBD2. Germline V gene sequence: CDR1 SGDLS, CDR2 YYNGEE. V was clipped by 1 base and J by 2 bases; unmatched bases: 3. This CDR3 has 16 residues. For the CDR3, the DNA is TGTGCCAGCAGCGTACAAAGCGGGAGGGCCTACAATGAGCAGTTCTTC. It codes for CASSVQSGRAYNEQFF.

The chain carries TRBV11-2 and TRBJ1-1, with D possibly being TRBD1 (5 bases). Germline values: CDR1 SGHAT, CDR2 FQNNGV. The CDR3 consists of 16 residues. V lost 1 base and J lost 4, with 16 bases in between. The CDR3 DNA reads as TGTGCCAGCAGCTTAGGCACAGGATATCTCACCACTGAAGCTTTCTTT. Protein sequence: CASSLGTGYLTTEAFF.

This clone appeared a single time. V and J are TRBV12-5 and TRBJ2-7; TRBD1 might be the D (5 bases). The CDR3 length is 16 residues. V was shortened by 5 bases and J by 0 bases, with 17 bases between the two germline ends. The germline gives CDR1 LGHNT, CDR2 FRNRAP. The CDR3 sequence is CASGNPSTASSYEQYF. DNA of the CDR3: TGTGCTAGTGGTAACCCCTCGACAGCCAGCTCCTACGAGCAGTACTTC.

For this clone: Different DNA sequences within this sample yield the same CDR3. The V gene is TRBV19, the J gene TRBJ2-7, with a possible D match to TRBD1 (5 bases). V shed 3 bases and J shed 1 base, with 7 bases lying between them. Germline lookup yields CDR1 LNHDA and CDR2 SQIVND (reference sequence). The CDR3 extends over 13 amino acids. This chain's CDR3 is CASSIDRSYEQYF. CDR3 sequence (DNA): TGTGCCAGTAGTATCGACAGATCCTACGAGCAGTACTTC.

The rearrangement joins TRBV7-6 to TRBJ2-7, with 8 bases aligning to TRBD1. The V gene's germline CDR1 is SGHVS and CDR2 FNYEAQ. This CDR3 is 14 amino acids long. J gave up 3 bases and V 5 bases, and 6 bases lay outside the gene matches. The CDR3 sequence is CASSPRTGNYEQYF. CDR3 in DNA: TGTGCCAGCAGCCCGAGGACAGGGAACTACGAGCAGTACTTC.

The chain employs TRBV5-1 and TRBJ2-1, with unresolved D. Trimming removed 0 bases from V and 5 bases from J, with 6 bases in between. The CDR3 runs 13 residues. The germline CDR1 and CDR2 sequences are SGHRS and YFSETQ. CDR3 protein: CASSLGHDNEQFF. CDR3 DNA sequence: TGCGCCAGCAGCTTGGGACACGACAATGAGCAGTTCTTC. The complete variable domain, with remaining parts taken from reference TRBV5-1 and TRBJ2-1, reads KAGVTQTPRYLIKTRGQQVTLSCSPISGHRSVSWYQQTPGQGLQFLFEYFSETQRNKGNFPGRFSGRQFSNSRSEMNVSTLELGDSALYLCASSLGHDNEQFFGPGTRLTVL.

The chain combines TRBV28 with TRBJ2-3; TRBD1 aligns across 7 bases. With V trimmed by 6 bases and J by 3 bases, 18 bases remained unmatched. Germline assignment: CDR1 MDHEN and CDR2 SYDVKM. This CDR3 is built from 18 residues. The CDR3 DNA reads TGTGCCAGCAGCCAAATTACCCGGACAGGCCGAACAACAGATACGCAGTATTTT. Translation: CASSQITRTGRTTDTQYF. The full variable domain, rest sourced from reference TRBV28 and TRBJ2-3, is DVKVTQSSRYLVKRTGEKVFLECVQDMDHENMFWYRQDPGLGLRLIYFSYDVKMKEKGDIPEGYSVSREKKERFSLILESASTNQTSMYLCASSQITRTGRTTDTQYFGPGTRLTVL.

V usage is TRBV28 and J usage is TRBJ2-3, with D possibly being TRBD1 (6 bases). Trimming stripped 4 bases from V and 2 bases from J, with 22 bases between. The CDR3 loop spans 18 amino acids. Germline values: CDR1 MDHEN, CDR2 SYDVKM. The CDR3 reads CASSSRGQRINPTDTQYF. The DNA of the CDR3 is TGTGCCAGCAGTTCCCGCGGACAGCGAATCAACCCCACAGATACGCAGTATTTT.

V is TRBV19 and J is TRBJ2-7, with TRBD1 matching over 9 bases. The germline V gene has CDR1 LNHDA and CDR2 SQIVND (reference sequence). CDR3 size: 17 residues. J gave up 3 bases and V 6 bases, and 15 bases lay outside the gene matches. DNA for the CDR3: TGTGCCAGTAGCCGCGCTAGCCCGGGACAGGGCCGCTACGAGCAGTACTTC. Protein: CASSRASPGQGRYEQYF.

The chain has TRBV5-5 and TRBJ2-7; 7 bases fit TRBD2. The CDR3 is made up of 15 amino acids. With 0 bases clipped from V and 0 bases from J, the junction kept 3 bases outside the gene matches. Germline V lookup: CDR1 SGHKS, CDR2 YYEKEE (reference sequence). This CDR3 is CASSLDGGSSYEQYF. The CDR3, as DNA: TGTGCCAGCAGCTTGGATGGCGGGAGCTCCTACGAGCAGTACTTC. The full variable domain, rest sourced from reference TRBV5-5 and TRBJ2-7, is DAGVTQSPTHLIKTRGQQVTLRCSPISGHKSVSWYQQVLGQGPQFIFQYYEKEERGRGNFPDRFSARQFPNYSSELNVNALLLGDSALYLCASSLDGGSSYEQYFGPGTRLTVT.

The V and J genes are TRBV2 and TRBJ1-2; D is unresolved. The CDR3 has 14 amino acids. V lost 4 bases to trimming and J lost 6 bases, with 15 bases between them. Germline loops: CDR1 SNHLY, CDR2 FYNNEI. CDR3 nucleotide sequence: TGTGCCAGCAGTGTCTTGCGCGGGTCCAATGGCTACACCTTC. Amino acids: CASSVLRGSNGYTF.

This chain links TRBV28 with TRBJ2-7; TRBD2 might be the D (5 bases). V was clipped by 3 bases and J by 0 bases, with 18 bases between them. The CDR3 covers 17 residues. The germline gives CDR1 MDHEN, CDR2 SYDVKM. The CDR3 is CASSLDASSGSSYEQYF. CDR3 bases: TGTGCCAGCAGTTTGGATGCGTCGAGCGGCAGCTCCTACGAGCAGTACTTC.

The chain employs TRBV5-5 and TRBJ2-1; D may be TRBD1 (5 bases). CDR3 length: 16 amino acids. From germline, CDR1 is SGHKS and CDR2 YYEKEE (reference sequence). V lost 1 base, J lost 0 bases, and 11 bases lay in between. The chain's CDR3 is CASSLLDTSSYNEQFF. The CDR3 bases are TGTGCCAGCAGCTTGTTGGACACCAGCTCCTACAATGAGCAGTTCTTC.

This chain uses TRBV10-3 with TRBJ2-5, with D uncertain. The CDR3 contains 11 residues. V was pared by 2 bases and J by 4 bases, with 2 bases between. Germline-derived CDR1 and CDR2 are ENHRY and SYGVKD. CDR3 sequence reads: CAISELETQYF. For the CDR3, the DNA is TGTGCCATCAGTGAGCTAGAGACCCAGTACTTC.

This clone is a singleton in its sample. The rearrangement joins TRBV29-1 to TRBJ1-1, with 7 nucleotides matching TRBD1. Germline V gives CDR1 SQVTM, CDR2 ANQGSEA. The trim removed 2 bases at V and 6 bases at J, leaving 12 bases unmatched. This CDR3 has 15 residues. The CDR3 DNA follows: TGCAGCGTTGAAACCCTCTCCTGGACAGGACCTGAAGCTTTCTTT. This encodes CSVETLSWTGPEAFF.

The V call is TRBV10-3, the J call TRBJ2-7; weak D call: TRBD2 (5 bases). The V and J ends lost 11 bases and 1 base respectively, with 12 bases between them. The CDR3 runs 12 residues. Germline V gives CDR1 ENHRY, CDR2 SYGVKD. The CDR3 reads CAFTSYSYEQYF. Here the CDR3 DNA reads TGTGCCTTCACTAGTTATTCCTACGAGCAGTACTTC.

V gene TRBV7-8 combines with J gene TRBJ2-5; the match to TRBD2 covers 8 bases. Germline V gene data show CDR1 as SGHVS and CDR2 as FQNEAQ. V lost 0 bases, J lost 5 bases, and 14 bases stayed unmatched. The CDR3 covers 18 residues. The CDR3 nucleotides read TGTGCCAGCAGCTTAGCGCTGTTCTCGCGGGAGGCTGTGGAGACCCAGTACTTC. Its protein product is CASSLALFSREAVETQYF.

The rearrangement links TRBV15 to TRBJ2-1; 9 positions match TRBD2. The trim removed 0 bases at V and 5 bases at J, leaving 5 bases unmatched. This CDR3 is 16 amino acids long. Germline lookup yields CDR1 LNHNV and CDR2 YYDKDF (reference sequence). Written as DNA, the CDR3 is TGTGCCACCAGCAGAGATATGGCTAGCGGGGACAATGAGCAGTTCTTC. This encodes CATSRDMASGDNEQFF.

This CDR3 is CASSPLTSGGTDTQYF. Written as DNA, the CDR3 is TGTGCCAGCAGCCCCCTGACTAGCGGGGGCACAGATACGCAGTATTTT. The chain combines TRBV11-1 with TRBJ2-3; 11 nucleotides align to TRBD2. The CDR3 is made up of 16 amino acids. The germline V gene has CDR1 SGHAT and CDR2 FQDESV (reference sequence). J lost 1 base, V lost 5 bases, and 5 bases had no gene match. Complete variable domain (other parts from reference TRBV11-1 and TRBJ2-3): EAEVAQSPRYKITEKSQAVAFWCDPISGHATLYWYRQILGQGPELLVQFQDESVVDDSQLPKDRFSAERLKGVDSTLKIQPAELGDSAMYLCASSPLTSGGTDTQYFGPGTRLTVL.

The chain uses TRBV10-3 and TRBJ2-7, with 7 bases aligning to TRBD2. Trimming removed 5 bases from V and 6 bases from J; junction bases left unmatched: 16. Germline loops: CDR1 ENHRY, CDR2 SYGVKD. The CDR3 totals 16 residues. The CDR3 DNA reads TGTGCCATCAGTTTCAAATCTAGCGGAGGTGGGGGCGAGCAGTACTTC. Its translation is CAISFKSSGGGGEQYF.

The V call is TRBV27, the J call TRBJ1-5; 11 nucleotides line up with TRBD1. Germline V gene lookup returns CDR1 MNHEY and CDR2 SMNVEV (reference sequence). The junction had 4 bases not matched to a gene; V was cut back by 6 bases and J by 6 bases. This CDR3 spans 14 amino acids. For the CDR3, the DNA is TGTGCCAGCAGGTGGACAGGGGGCGGTCAGCCCCAGCATTTT. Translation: CASRWTGGGQPQHF.